This is a list of T cell receptor beta chains from one sample in a study of blood T cell repertoires in COVID-19. Profiling relied on immunoSEQ multiplex PCR, and the TCRdb table lists in-frame clones only, not all of them. The table includes fewer than 350,000 clones, more than 70% detected once. Sequencing was carried out using peripheral blood. Receptors originate from a woman between 45 and 65 years old who had recovered from COVID-19. Both conserved end residues are part of each CDR3. The order of the fields is D gene, V gene, CDR3 length, J gene, clone size, CDR3 protein, CDR3 DNA. The D gene is left open where the match is weak. Clone size is not always given. Where it is, it says once, few, many or a class for expanded clones.

D gene: NA
V gene: TRBV2
CDR3 length: 11
J gene: TRBJ2-1
clone size: NA
CDR3 protein: CASSSLNEQFF
CDR3 DNA: TGTGCCAGCAGCTCCCTGAATGAGCAGTTCTTC

D gene: NA
V gene: TRBV7-2
CDR3 length: 13
J gene: TRBJ2-7
clone size: few
CDR3 protein: CASSVGAGIEQYF
CDR3 DNA: TGTGCCAGCAGCGTCGGAGCGGGTATCGAGCAGTACTTC

D gene: NA
V gene: TRBV30
CDR3 length: 13
J gene: TRBJ2-7
clone size: NA
CDR3 protein: CAWSPRLGYEQYF
CDR3 DNA: TGTGCCTGGAGTCCTCGACTAGGTTACGAGCAGTACTTC

D gene: TRBD2
V gene: TRBV4-1
CDR3 length: 16
J gene: TRBJ2-3
clone size: once
CDR3 protein: CASSLYEAGGTDTQYF
CDR3 DNA: TGCGCCAGCAGCCTGTACGAGGCGGGAGGCACAGATACGCAGTATTTT

D gene: NA
V gene: TRBV5-6
CDR3 length: 12
J gene: TRBJ1-5
clone size: NA
CDR3 protein: CASSPGNQPQHF
CDR3 DNA: TGTGCCAGCAGCCCGGGTAATCAGCCCCAGCATTTT

D gene: TRBD1
V gene: TRBV28
CDR3 length: 14
J gene: TRBJ2-1
clone size: NA
CDR3 protein: CASSFPQGWNEQFF
CDR3 DNA: TGTGCCAGCAGTTTTCCACAGGGGTGGAATGAGCAGTTCTTC

D gene: TRBD2
V gene: TRBV6-1
CDR3 length: 17
J gene: TRBJ2-6
clone size: NA
CDR3 protein: CASSAGGLNSGANVLTF
CDR3 DNA: TGTGCCAGCAGTGCGGGAGGTCTTAACTCTGGGGCCAACGTCCTGACTTTC

D gene: TRBD2
V gene: TRBV9
CDR3 length: 14
J gene: TRBJ2-1
clone size: NA
CDR3 protein: CASSAGLASDEQFF
CDR3 DNA: TGTGCCAGCAGCGCGGGACTAGCGAGCGATGAGCAGTTCTTC

D gene: TRBD2
V gene: TRBV27
CDR3 length: 15
J gene: TRBJ2-2
clone size: NA
CDR3 protein: CASSSGTRYTGELFF
CDR3 DNA: TGTGCCAGCAGTTCCGGGACTAGATACACCGGGGAGCTGTTTTTT

D gene: NA
V gene: TRBV27
CDR3 length: 14
J gene: TRBJ2-7
clone size: once
CDR3 protein: CASRPAGRNYEQYF
CDR3 DNA: TGTGCCAGCAGGCCAGCGGGCCGAAATTACGAGCAGTACTTC

D gene: NA
V gene: TRBV18
CDR3 length: 17
J gene: TRBJ1-3
clone size: NA
CDR3 protein: CASSPRGQQISGNTIYF
CDR3 DNA: TGTGCCAGCTCACCACGCGGACAGCAAATCTCTGGAAACACCATATATTTT

D gene: NA
V gene: TRBV11-2
CDR3 length: 13
J gene: TRBJ1-2
clone size: NA
CDR3 protein: CASSFSGNYGYTF
CDR3 DNA: TGTGCCAGCAGCTTTTCAGGCAACTATGGCTACACCTTC

D gene: TRBD1
V gene: TRBV6-2/TRBV6-3
CDR3 length: 20
J gene: TRBJ2-6
clone size: NA
CDR3 protein: CASSPSAGTGRFAGANVLTF
CDR3 DNA: TGTGCCAGCAGTCCCTCCGCGGGGACAGGAAGGTTTGCTGGGGCCAACGTCCTGACTTTC

D gene: TRBD1
V gene: TRBV28
CDR3 length: 13
J gene: TRBJ1-1
clone size: few
CDR3 protein: CASLRDRNTEAFF
CDR3 DNA: TGTGCCAGCCTAAGGGACAGGAACACTGAAGCTTTCTTT

D gene: TRBD1
V gene: TRBV11-3
CDR3 length: 13
J gene: TRBJ2-5
clone size: NA
CDR3 protein: CASSKTGVETQYF
CDR3 DNA: TGTGCCAGCAGCAAAACAGGGGTAGAGACCCAGTACTTC

D gene: NA
V gene: TRBV7-2
CDR3 length: 15
J gene: TRBJ1-1
clone size: once
CDR3 protein: CASSPSWGVNTEAFF
CDR3 DNA: TGTGCCAGCAGCCCTAGTTGGGGGGTGAACACTGAAGCTTTCTTT

D gene: NA
V gene: TRBV7-9
CDR3 length: 14
J gene: TRBJ2-2
clone size: NA
CDR3 protein: CASSGSTGTGELFF
CDR3 DNA: TGTGCCAGCAGCGGATCGACAGGAACCGGGGAGCTGTTTTTT

D gene: TRBD1
V gene: TRBV27
CDR3 length: 15
J gene: TRBJ1-2
clone size: NA
CDR3 protein: CASSPGQGRSYGYTF
CDR3 DNA: TGTGCCAGCAGTCCCGGACAGGGGAGGTCCTATGGCTACACCTTC

D gene: NA
V gene: TRBV27
CDR3 length: 13
J gene: TRBJ2-2
clone size: once
CDR3 protein: CASSFSNTGELFF
CDR3 DNA: TGTGCCAGCAGTTTCTCGAACACCGGGGAGCTGTTTTTT

D gene: NA
V gene: TRBV6-1
CDR3 length: 15
J gene: TRBJ2-3
clone size: NA
CDR3 protein: CASSEGAVMTDTQYF
CDR3 DNA: TGTGCCAGCAGTGAGGGGGCGGTTATGACAGATACGCAGTATTTT

D gene: TRBD1
V gene: TRBV28
CDR3 length: 18
J gene: TRBJ1-2
clone size: once
CDR3 protein: CASSPADGTGGGGYGYTF
CDR3 DNA: TGTGCCAGCAGTCCGGCCGACGGGACAGGGGGCGGAGGATATGGCTACACCTTC

D gene: NA
V gene: TRBV3-1/TRBV3-2
CDR3 length: 17
J gene: TRBJ2-3
clone size: NA
CDR3 protein: CASSQDRRDFDTDTQYF
CDR3 DNA: TGTGCCAGCAGCCAAGATCGTAGGGACTTTGACACAGATACGCAGTATTTT

D gene: NA
V gene: TRBV11-2
CDR3 length: 14
J gene: TRBJ1-5
clone size: once
CDR3 protein: CASSFAGRNQPQHF
CDR3 DNA: TGTGCCAGCAGCTTTGCGGGGAGGAATCAGCCCCAGCATTTT

D gene: TRBD2
V gene: TRBV9
CDR3 length: 13
J gene: TRBJ2-1
clone size: NA
CDR3 protein: CASSISGNNEQFF
CDR3 DNA: TGTGCCAGCAGCATAAGCGGGAACAATGAGCAGTTCTTC

D gene: NA
V gene: TRBV7-2
CDR3 length: 14
J gene: TRBJ2-3
clone size: NA
CDR3 protein: CASSPAGDADTQYF
CDR3 DNA: TGTGCCAGCAGCCCAGCGGGTGACGCAGATACGCAGTATTTT

D gene: NA
V gene: TRBV4-3
CDR3 length: 13
J gene: TRBJ1-1
clone size: NA
CDR3 protein: CASSQEGGTEAFF
CDR3 DNA: TGCGCCAGCAGCCAAGAAGGGGGTACAGAAGCTTTCTTT

D gene: NA
V gene: TRBV12-3/TRBV12-4
CDR3 length: 12
J gene: TRBJ1-1
clone size: NA
CDR3 protein: CASGKRAGEAFF
CDR3 DNA: TGTGCCAGCGGAAAGAGAGCAGGGGAAGCTTTCTTT

D gene: NA
V gene: TRBV30
CDR3 length: 11
J gene: TRBJ2-7
clone size: NA
CDR3 protein: CAWKRGTEQYF
CDR3 DNA: TGTGCCTGGAAACGGGGGACTGAGCAGTACTTC

D gene: TRBD1
V gene: TRBV5-1
CDR3 length: 14
J gene: TRBJ1-6
clone size: NA
CDR3 protein: CASSLEQGTSPLHF
CDR3 DNA: TGCGCCAGCAGCCTGGAACAGGGGACTTCACCCCTCCACTTT

D gene: NA
V gene: TRBV29-1
CDR3 length: 11
J gene: TRBJ2-1
clone size: NA
CDR3 protein: CSVRLVGEQFF
CDR3 DNA: TGCAGCGTCCGACTAGTCGGTGAGCAGTTCTTC

D gene: NA
V gene: TRBV19
CDR3 length: 13
J gene: TRBJ2-3
clone size: NA
CDR3 protein: CASSIGGTDTQYF
CDR3 DNA: TGTGCCAGTAGTATAGGAGGCACAGATACGCAGTATTTT

D gene: NA
V gene: TRBV18
CDR3 length: 12
J gene: TRBJ2-7
clone size: NA
CDR3 protein: CASSPASDEQYF
CDR3 DNA: TGTGCCAGCTCACCGGCTAGCGACGAGCAGTACTTC

D gene: TRBD2
V gene: TRBV6-6
CDR3 length: 16
J gene: TRBJ2-1
clone size: NA
CDR3 protein: CASTELAESSYNEQFF
CDR3 DNA: TGTGCCAGCACCGAACTAGCGGAGAGCTCCTACAATGAGCAGTTCTTC

D gene: NA
V gene: TRBV30
CDR3 length: 14
J gene: TRBJ1-2
clone size: NA
CDR3 protein: CAWSVRGINYGYTF
CDR3 DNA: TGTGCCTGGAGCGTCCGGGGGATTAACTATGGCTACACCTTC

D gene: NA
V gene: TRBV6-5
CDR3 length: 13
J gene: TRBJ2-7
clone size: NA
CDR3 protein: CASNKDSSYEQYF
CDR3 DNA: TGTGCCAGCAACAAGGACAGCAGCTACGAGCAGTACTTC

D gene: TRBD1
V gene: TRBV9
CDR3 length: 16
J gene: TRBJ1-6
clone size: few
CDR3 protein: CASGGRDRGFDSPLHF
CDR3 DNA: TGTGCCAGTGGTGGACGGGACAGGGGATTTGATTCACCCCTCCACTTT

D gene: NA
V gene: TRBV29-1
CDR3 length: 14
J gene: TRBJ1-4
clone size: NA
CDR3 protein: CSVDTGGENEKLFF
CDR3 DNA: TGCAGCGTTGATACGGGCGGGGAAAATGAAAAACTGTTTTTT

D gene: NA
V gene: TRBV2
CDR3 length: 15
J gene: TRBJ2-5
clone size: NA
CDR3 protein: CASSVEGTPMETQYF
CDR3 DNA: TGTGCCAGCAGTGTTGAAGGGACTCCAATGGAGACCCAGTACTTC

D gene: NA
V gene: TRBV5-6
CDR3 length: 15
J gene: TRBJ2-3
clone size: NA
CDR3 protein: CASSLVQGSADTQYF
CDR3 DNA: TGTGCCAGCAGCTTGGTGCAGGGGAGTGCGGATACGCAGTATTTT

D gene: TRBD1
V gene: TRBV11-3
CDR3 length: 15
J gene: TRBJ2-1
clone size: NA
CDR3 protein: CASSPRQGAYNEQFF
CDR3 DNA: TGTGCCAGCAGCCCTAGACAGGGGGCTTACAATGAGCAGTTCTTC

D gene: NA
V gene: TRBV27
CDR3 length: 11
J gene: TRBJ1-6
clone size: NA
CDR3 protein: CASPLNSPLHF
CDR3 DNA: TGTGCCAGTCCCCTTAATTCACCCCTCCACTTT

D gene: TRBD2
V gene: TRBV28
CDR3 length: 16
J gene: TRBJ2-4
clone size: NA
CDR3 protein: CASSPWEGKAKNIQYF
CDR3 DNA: TGTGCCAGCAGTCCGTGGGAGGGCAAAGCCAAAAACATTCAGTACTTC

D gene: NA
V gene: TRBV29-1
CDR3 length: 12
J gene: TRBJ2-7
clone size: NA
CDR3 protein: CSVSGSSYEQYF
CDR3 DNA: TGCAGCGTGTCCGGGAGCTCCTACGAGCAGTACTTC

D gene: NA
V gene: TRBV28
CDR3 length: 15
J gene: TRBJ1-2
clone size: NA
CDR3 protein: CASSLSGRANYGYTF
CDR3 DNA: TGTGCCAGCAGTTTGTCCGGCAGGGCTAACTATGGCTACACCTTC

D gene: TRBD2
V gene: TRBV4-1
CDR3 length: 15
J gene: TRBJ2-1
clone size: NA
CDR3 protein: CASSRQRGPYNEQFF
CDR3 DNA: TGCGCCAGCAGCCGCCAGCGGGGTCCGTACAATGAGCAGTTCTTC

D gene: TRBD2
V gene: TRBV4-2
CDR3 length: 15
J gene: TRBJ2-7
clone size: once
CDR3 protein: CASSGRLAGSYEQYF
CDR3 DNA: TGTGCCAGCAGCGGGAGACTAGCGGGGTCCTACGAGCAGTACTTC